This TCR beta chain was observed in a study of T-cell memory formation after mild COVID-19. Germline V gene sequence: CDR1 SGHNT, CDR2 YENEEA. Unmatched junction bases numbered 6, after V lost 4 bases and J lost 3 bases. This CDR3 has 17 amino acids. TCRdb recomputed calls from the 5' RACE reads with MiXCR, one row per CDR3 protein. The sample includes a few hundred thousand distinct CDR3 sequences, approximately 15% of them seen just once. The sequence was obtained from a man between 18 and 29 years old who had mild COVID-19 (a few samples of this study predate the infection). Cell type and time point are not known. Specimen: PBMCs or a T cell subset sorted from them (not recorded which). The chain uses TRBV11-3 and TRBJ2-3; 14 bases map to TRBD2. The CDR3 loop is CASSSGTSGRATDTQYF. The CDR3, as DNA: TGTGCCAGCAGCTCCGGGACTAGCGGGAGAGCAACAGATACGCAGTATTTT. Full variable domain (missing parts from reference TRBV11-3 and TRBJ2-3): EAGVVQSPRYKIIEKKQPVAFWCNPISGHNTLYWYLQNLGQGPELLIRYENEEAVDDSQLPKDRFSAERLKGVDSTLKIQPAELGDSAVYLCASSSGTSGRATDTQYFGPGTRLTVL.